The 18 T cell receptor beta chains listed next were all sequenced from one sample in a study of T cells in narcolepsy. Profiling relied on immunoSEQ multiplex PCR, and the TCRdb table lists in-frame clones only, not all of them. The sample consists of tens of thousands of clones, under 90% of them appearing once. The sequencing input was CD45RA- memory CD4+ T cells from PBMCs. These receptors came from a human donor with narcolepsy.

This clone is a singleton in its sample. The chain has TRBV7-3 and TRBJ2-3; perhaps D is TRBD1 or TRBD2 (6 bases each). This CDR3 region has 16 residues. Germline V CDR1 and CDR2: SGHTA, FQGTGA. V lost 2 bases and J 4 bases, leaving 16 bases between the germline ends. CDR3 DNA: TGTGCCAGCAGCTTAGAAAGGGGGGCGCAGGCAGATACGCAGTATTTT. Encoded protein: CASSLERGAQADTQYF. The complete variable domain, with remaining parts taken from reference TRBV7-3 and TRBJ2-3, reads GAGVSQTPSNKVTEKGKYVELRCDPISGHTALYWYRQSLGQGPEFLIYFQGTGAADDSGLPNDRFFAVRPEGSVSTLKIQRTERGDSAVYLCASSLERGAQADTQYFGPGTRLTVL.

V gene TRBV27 combines with J gene TRBJ1-2; tentative D call: TRBD1 (5 bases). Between the trimmed V and J ends, which lost 2 bases and 7 bases, there was a span of 14 bases. The CDR3 loop spans 14 amino acids. Per the germline V gene, CDR1 is MNHEY and CDR2 is SMNVEV (reference sequence). As DNA, the CDR3 is TGTGCCAGCAGTTTACCCGGGACGAGTCCTGGCTACACCTTC. It translates to CASSLPGTSPGYTF.

The rearrangement links TRBV9 to TRBJ1-4; possible D gene TRBD1, 5 bases. This CDR3 is built from 17 residues. Trimming took off 3 bases at V and 0 bases at J, with 15 bases between the two ends. Per the germline V gene, CDR1 is SGDLS and CDR2 is YYNGEE. As DNA, the CDR3 is TGTGCCAGCAGCGGATACACGGGGGGTGCAACTAATGAAAAACTGTTTTTT. Encoded protein: CASSGYTGGATNEKLFF. Combining the CDR3 with reference TRBV9 and TRBJ1-4 gives the whole variable domain DSGVTQTPKHLITATGQRVTLRCSPRSGDLSVYWYQQSLDQGLQFLIQYYNGEERAKGNILERFSAQQFPDLHSELNLSSLELGDSALYFCASSGYTGGATNEKLFFGSGTQLSVL.

The CDR3 bases are TGTGCCAGCAGCTTGACAGGGGCTAAAAATGAAAAACTGTTTTTT. Translated: CASSLTGAKNEKLFF. The chain joins TRBV7-2 to TRBJ1-4; 8 bases are shared with TRBD1. The germline V gene has CDR1 SGHTA and CDR2 FQGNSA. There are 15 residues in the CDR3. The V segment lost 3 bases and the J segment 5 bases; nucleotides outside the gene matches: 5.

This clone occurred once. The V call is TRBV4-2, the J call TRBJ1-1; possibly TRBD1 for D (6 bases). This CDR3 region has 15 residues. Trimming took 0 bases from V and 0 from J, leaving 8 bases between them. The germline gives CDR1 LGHNA, CDR2 YNFKEQ. The CDR3 nucleotides are TGTGCCAGCAGCCAAGAGGGGACACTGAACACTGAAGCTTTCTTT. This encodes CASSQEGTLNTEAFF.

V and J are TRBV6-1 and TRBJ2-5; a weak D match, TRBD1 (5 bases). The length of the CDR3 is 13 residues. Per the germline V gene, CDR1 is MNHNS and CDR2 is SASEGT. The V and J ends lost 7 bases and 5 bases respectively, with 14 bases between them. CDR3 protein: CASTVTVRETQYF. The DNA of the CDR3 is TGTGCCAGCACCGTGACAGTTCGGGAGACCCAGTACTTC.

V and J are TRBV4-1 and TRBJ1-6; TRBD1 agrees at 7 bases. CDR1 is MGHRA and CDR2 is YSYEKL in the germline V gene. This CDR3 has 15 amino acids. Trimming removed 4 bases from V and 7 bases from J; junction bases left unmatched: 7. CDR3 DNA sequence: TGCGCCAGCAGCCTTTTAGGGACAGCCAATTCACCCCTCCACTTT. It encodes CASSLLGTANSPLHF.

V is TRBV7-2 and J is TRBJ1-2, with 7 bases lining up with TRBD1. CDR1 SGHTA and CDR2 FQGNSA come from the germline V gene. J lost 3 bases, V lost 1 base, and 2 bases had no gene match. There are 14 residues in the CDR3. The chain's CDR3 is CASSLDRGDYGYTF. The DNA for the CDR3 is TGTGCCAGCAGCTTAGACAGGGGCGACTATGGCTACACCTTC.

The gene calls are TRBV27 and TRBJ2-7, with TRBD1 matching 7 bases. In germline, CDR1 is MNHEY, CDR2 SMNVEV (reference sequence). The CDR3 is made up of 14 amino acids. V shed 4 bases and J 2 bases; nucleotides not matched to a gene: 5. CDR3 sequence: CASSSGQRAYEQYV. Here the CDR3 DNA reads TGTGCCAGCAGTTCGGGACAGAGAGCCTACGAGCAGTACGTC.

The V gene is TRBV19, the J gene TRBJ2-3, with D possibly matching TRBD1 (6 bases). The CDR3 totals 15 residues. Germline V gives CDR1 LNHDA, CDR2 SQIVND (reference sequence). Between the trimmed V and J ends, which lost 5 bases and 1 base, there was a span of 13 bases. In nucleotides, the CDR3 is TGTGCCAGTAGTGTCAGGGGTTTAGGCACAGATACGCAGTATTTT. Protein sequence: CASSVRGLGTDTQYF.

This sequence joins TRBV6-1 and TRBJ2-7; TRBD1 agrees at 10 bases. CDR1 and CDR2 (germline): MNHNS, SASEGT. Trimming cost V 7 bases and J 4 bases; bases outside gene matches: 4. The CDR3 consists of 13 residues. CDR3 DNA sequence: TGTGCCAGCAAGGGACAGGGGACGTACGAGCAGTACGTC. Its translation is CASKGQGTYEQYV.

The chain carries TRBV4-1 and TRBJ1-3; D not certain. CDR3 length: 18 amino acids. In germline, CDR1 is MGHRA, CDR2 YSYEKL. The V end was cut by 0 bases, the J end by 0 bases, with 15 bases between. The CDR3 DNA sequence: TGCGCCAGCAGCCAAGAACTGGACCGGTCCCCCTCTGGAAACACCATATATTTT. Translation gives CASSQELDRSPSGNTIYF.

CDR3 protein: CASSGARGGSYGYTF. The CDR3 DNA reads TGTGCCAGCAGCGGGGCTCGGGGCGGGAGCTATGGCTACACCTTC. The genes are TRBV5-4 and TRBJ1-2; D possibly corresponds to TRBD1 (5 bases). Germline V CDR1 and CDR2: SGHNT, YYREEE (reference sequence). CDR3 length equals 15 residues. Trimming shortened V by 4 bases and J by 4 bases, and 17 bases separated the two germline ends.

The chain combines TRBV19 with TRBJ1-2; D unresolved. Per the germline V gene, CDR1 is LNHDA and CDR2 is SQIVND (reference sequence). V was pared by 0 bases and J by 5 bases, with 7 bases between. The CDR3 consists of 13 residues. CDR3 bases: TGTGCCAGTAGTATAGACGGGAGTTATGGCTACACCTTC. Translated, it gives CASSIDGSYGYTF.

This chain connects TRBV19 to TRBJ2-6; D possibly uses TRBD1 or TRBD2 (5 bases each). This CDR3 comprises 18 residues. The germline V and J ends were trimmed by 6 bases and 0 bases, with 18 bases remaining between them. CDR1 and CDR2 (germline): LNHDA, SQIVND (reference sequence). In DNA form, the CDR3 reads TGTGCCAGTAGCCGGGGCCCAGGGCTCTCCTCTGGGGCCAACGTCCTGACTTTC. Translating it yields CASSRGPGLSSGANVLTF.

V gene TRBV27 combines with J gene TRBJ1-1; D not certain. Trimming stripped 3 bases from V and 7 bases from J, with 12 bases between. Germline CDR1 and CDR2: MNHEY and SMNVEV (reference sequence). CDR3 length equals 13 residues. This CDR3 is CASSLTKGIEAFF. CDR3 sequence (DNA): TGTGCCAGCAGTTTGACAAAAGGGATTGAAGCTTTCTTT.

The chain recombines TRBV19 with TRBJ2-2, with 14 positions matching TRBD2. In germline, CDR1 is LNHDA, CDR2 SQIVND (reference sequence). The CDR3 is made up of 17 amino acids. With V trimmed by 2 bases and J by 3 bases, 2 bases remained unmatched. In DNA form, the CDR3 reads TGTGCCAGTAGTATAAGGGGACTAGCGGGGGACACCGGGGAGCTGTTTTTT. It specifies CASSIRGLAGDTGELFF.

The genes are TRBV7-2 and TRBJ1-6, with 10 bases aligning to TRBD1. From germline, CDR1 is SGHTA and CDR2 FQGNSA. The trim removed 5 bases at V and 7 bases at J, leaving 14 bases unmatched. CDR3 length equals 18 residues. The CDR3 sequence: CASSREDGTGVRNSPLHF. The DNA of the CDR3 is TGTGCCAGCAGCCGAGAGGACGGGACAGGGGTCAGGAATTCACCCCTCCACTTT. The variable domain in full, with the rest retrieved from reference TRBV7-2 and TRBJ1-6, is GAGVSQSPSNKVTEKGKDVELRCDPISGHTALYWYRQSLGQGLEFLIYFQGNSAPDKSGLPSDRFSAERTGGSVSTLTIQRTQQEDSAVYLCASSREDGTGVRNSPLHFGNGTRLTVT.